The rows below give T cell receptor beta chains drawn from one sample of a study of cytomegalovirus exposure and HLA in healthy donors. Sequenced by immunoSEQ multiplex PCR; TCRdb stores in-frame clones only, minus some. The sample lists fewer than 200,000 clones, approximately 78% occurring once. Sequencing was performed on PBMCs. All receptors come from a human donor in good health. The CDR3 runs from the conserved cysteine through the conserved F or W. D genes are given only for firm matches. Expanded clones are given a class, and other clones once, few, many or no size at all.

d_call: TRBD1; j_call: TRBJ2-7; v_call: TRBV30; clone_size: many; cdr3_nt: TGTGCCTGGAGTGCGGGGACAGGGGATTACGAGCAGTACTTC; cdr3_aa: CAWSAGTGDYEQYF
d_call: TRBD2; j_call: TRBJ2-5; v_call: TRBV12-5; clone_size: NA; cdr3_nt: TGTGCTAGTGGTCCCCCGGTTAGCGGGGGGAGGGAGACCCAGTACTTC; cdr3_aa: CASGPPVSGGRETQYF
d_call: TRBD2; j_call: TRBJ2-3; v_call: TRBV18; clone_size: NA; cdr3_nt: TGTGCCAGCTCACCAACAGCGGGGGGCCCGATTTCGGATACGCAGTATTTT; cdr3_aa: CASSPTAGGPISDTQYF
d_call: NA; j_call: TRBJ2-5; v_call: TRBV5-1; clone_size: NA; cdr3_nt: TGCGCCAGCAGCTTGGACAGGATGGGAAGGGAGACCCAGTACTTC; cdr3_aa: CASSLDRMGRETQYF
d_call: NA; j_call: TRBJ2-1; v_call: TRBV27; clone_size: NA; cdr3_nt: TGTGCCAGCAGTTTCCTAGACTCCTACAATGAGCAGTTCTTC; cdr3_aa: CASSFLDSYNEQFF
d_call: TRBD1; j_call: TRBJ2-3; v_call: TRBV11-3; clone_size: NA; cdr3_nt: TGTGCCAGCAGCAAACGGACAGGGGGGTTGGATACGCAGTATTTT; cdr3_aa: CASSKRTGGLDTQYF
d_call: TRBD1; j_call: TRBJ1-3; v_call: TRBV19; clone_size: NA; cdr3_nt: TGTGCCAGTGGAATCGGATGGGACAGCAGCTTCTCTGGAAACACCATATATTTT; cdr3_aa: CASGIGWDSSFSGNTIYF
d_call: NA; j_call: TRBJ1-6; v_call: TRBV5-1; clone_size: NA; cdr3_nt: TGCGCCAGCAGCCCATCAGGGCCGGGAGGTAATTCACCCCTCCACTTT; cdr3_aa: CASSPSGPGGNSPLHF
d_call: NA; j_call: TRBJ1-2; v_call: TRBV19; clone_size: NA; cdr3_nt: TGTGCCAGTAGCCTACGGGGCGCGGGGGGCTACACCTTC; cdr3_aa: CASSLRGAGGYTF
d_call: TRBD1; j_call: TRBJ1-2; v_call: TRBV2; clone_size: NA; cdr3_nt: TGTGCCAGCAGTGAGCGCTCCGGGACAGTCTATGGCTACACCTTC; cdr3_aa: CASSERSGTVYGYTF
d_call: NA; j_call: TRBJ1-1; v_call: TRBV9; clone_size: NA; cdr3_nt: TGTGCCAGCAGCTTCCTATTGGGGGGGGCGCGGAACACTGAAGCTTTCTTT; cdr3_aa: CASSFLLGGARNTEAFF
d_call: NA; j_call: TRBJ1-2; v_call: TRBV27; clone_size: NA; cdr3_nt: TGTGCCAGCAGTCCATGGGGGGACTATGGCTACACCTTC; cdr3_aa: CASSPWGDYGYTF
d_call: TRBD1; j_call: TRBJ1-2; v_call: TRBV19; clone_size: NA; cdr3_nt: TGTGCCAGTAGTCCGGTAGGGGGCGCGAGTGGCTACACCTTC; cdr3_aa: CASSPVGGASGYTF
d_call: NA; j_call: TRBJ2-5; v_call: TRBV10-3; clone_size: NA; cdr3_nt: TGTGCCATCAGGGATGGACAGTCTGAGACCCAGTACTTC; cdr3_aa: CAIRDGQSETQYF
d_call: TRBD1; j_call: TRBJ1-1; v_call: TRBV9; clone_size: few; cdr3_nt: TGTGCCAGCAGCCCCCGGGACAGGGAGAACACTGAAGCTTTCTTT; cdr3_aa: CASSPRDRENTEAFF
d_call: NA; j_call: TRBJ2-7; v_call: TRBV7-2; clone_size: NA; cdr3_nt: TGTGCCAGCAGCTTAGGCGGGGAAGCCTCCTACGAGCAGTACTTC; cdr3_aa: CASSLGGEASYEQYF
d_call: NA; j_call: TRBJ1-1; v_call: TRBV6-5; clone_size: NA; cdr3_nt: TGTGCCAGCACCCTTACATGGCAGAACACTGAAGCTTTCTTT; cdr3_aa: CASTLTWQNTEAFF
d_call: NA; j_call: TRBJ2-3; v_call: TRBV19; clone_size: NA; cdr3_nt: TGTGCCAGTAGTATTCGGCTAGCATTAGATACGCAGTATTTT; cdr3_aa: CASSIRLALDTQYF
d_call: NA; j_call: TRBJ1-1; v_call: TRBV2; clone_size: NA; cdr3_nt: TGTGCCAGCAGTGAAGTGGAGGGTGAAGGTGGTAGGACTGAAGCTTTCTTT; cdr3_aa: CASSEVEGEGGRTEAFF
d_call: NA; j_call: TRBJ1-5; v_call: TRBV7-9; clone_size: NA; cdr3_nt: TGTGCCAGCAGTAGGGCGGTGGGGGAGGCCAATCAGCCCCAGCATTTT; cdr3_aa: CASSRAVGEANQPQHF
d_call: TRBD2; j_call: TRBJ2-3; v_call: TRBV2; clone_size: NA; cdr3_nt: TGTGCCAGCCTCAAGACTAGCCCCACAGATACGCAGTATTTT; cdr3_aa: CASLKTSPTDTQYF
d_call: TRBD1; j_call: TRBJ2-1; v_call: TRBV6-1; clone_size: few; cdr3_nt: TGTGCCAGCAGTGAAGTCAGGGGGCAGGGTGAGCAGTTCTTC; cdr3_aa: CASSEVRGQGEQFF
d_call: NA; j_call: TRBJ2-4; v_call: TRBV4-1; clone_size: NA; cdr3_nt: TGCGCCAGCAGCCAACTACGGGGGGCCAAAAACATTCAGTACTTC; cdr3_aa: CASSQLRGAKNIQYF
d_call: TRBD1; j_call: TRBJ2-5; v_call: TRBV5-1; clone_size: NA; cdr3_nt: TGCGCCAGCAGCAACCGGGACAGGGGAGGCGAGACCCAGTACTTC; cdr3_aa: CASSNRDRGGETQYF
d_call: NA; j_call: TRBJ2-7; v_call: TRBV29-1; clone_size: few; cdr3_nt: TGCAGCGGTCTACAGGGCTCCTACGAGCAGTACTTC; cdr3_aa: CSGLQGSYEQYF
d_call: NA; j_call: TRBJ1-6; v_call: TRBV15; clone_size: NA; cdr3_nt: TGTGCCACCAGCCCTAGATCCAGGGCTAATAATTCACCCCTCCACTTT; cdr3_aa: CATSPRSRANNSPLHF
d_call: NA; j_call: TRBJ2-1; v_call: TRBV6-5; clone_size: NA; cdr3_nt: TGTGCCAGCAGTTACAACCCTCCGGGACAAAACAATGAGCAGTTCTTC; cdr3_aa: CASSYNPPGQNNEQFF
d_call: NA; j_call: TRBJ2-1; v_call: TRBV2; clone_size: NA; cdr3_nt: TGTGCCAGCAGTGAAGGTGTTAGGGGGGGATACAATGAGCAGTTCTTC; cdr3_aa: CASSEGVRGGYNEQFF
d_call: NA; j_call: TRBJ2-1; v_call: TRBV9; clone_size: NA; cdr3_nt: TGTGCCAGCAGTCTCACCATACGGGGTGAGCAGTTCTTC; cdr3_aa: CASSLTIRGEQFF